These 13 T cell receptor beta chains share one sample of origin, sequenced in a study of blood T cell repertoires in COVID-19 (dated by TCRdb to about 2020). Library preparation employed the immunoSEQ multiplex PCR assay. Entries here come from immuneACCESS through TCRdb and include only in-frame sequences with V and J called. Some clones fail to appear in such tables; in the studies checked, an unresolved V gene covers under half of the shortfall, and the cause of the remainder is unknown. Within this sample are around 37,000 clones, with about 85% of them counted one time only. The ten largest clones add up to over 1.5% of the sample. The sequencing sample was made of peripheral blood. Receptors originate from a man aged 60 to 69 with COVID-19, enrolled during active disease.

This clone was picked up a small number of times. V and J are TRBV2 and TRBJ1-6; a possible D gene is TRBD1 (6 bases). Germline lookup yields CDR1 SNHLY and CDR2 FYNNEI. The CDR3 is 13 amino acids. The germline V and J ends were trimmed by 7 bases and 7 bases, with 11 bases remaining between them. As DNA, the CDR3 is TGTGCCAGCATGGCAGGGGTGAATTCACCCCTCCACTTT. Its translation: CASMAGVNSPLHF.

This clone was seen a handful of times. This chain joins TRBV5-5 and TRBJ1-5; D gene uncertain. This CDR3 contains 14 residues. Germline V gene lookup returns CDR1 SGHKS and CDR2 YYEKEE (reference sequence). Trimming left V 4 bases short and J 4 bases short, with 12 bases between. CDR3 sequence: CASSAGEWNQPQHF. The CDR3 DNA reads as TGTGCCAGCAGCGCTGGGGAGTGGAATCAGCCCCAGCATTTT.

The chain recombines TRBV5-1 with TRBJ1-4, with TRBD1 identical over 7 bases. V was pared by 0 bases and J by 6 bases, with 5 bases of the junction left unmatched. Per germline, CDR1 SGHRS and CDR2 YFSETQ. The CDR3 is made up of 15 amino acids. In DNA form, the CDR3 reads TGCGCCAGCAGCTTGGAAGGGGGCTTCTATGAAAAACTGTTTTTT. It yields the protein CASSLEGGFYEKLFF. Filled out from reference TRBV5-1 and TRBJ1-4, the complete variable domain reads KAGVTQTPRYLIKTRGQQVTLSCSPISGHRSVSWYQQTPGQGLQFLFEYFSETQRNKGNFPGRFSGRQFSNSRSEMNVSTLELGDSALYLCASSLEGGFYEKLFFGSGTQLSVL.

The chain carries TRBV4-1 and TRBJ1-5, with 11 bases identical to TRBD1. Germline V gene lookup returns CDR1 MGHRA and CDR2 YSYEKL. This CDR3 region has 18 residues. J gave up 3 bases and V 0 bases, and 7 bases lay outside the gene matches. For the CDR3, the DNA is TGCGCCAGCAGCCAAGATCGTGGGACAGGGGGGAACAATCAGCCCCAGCATTTT. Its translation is CASSQDRGTGGNNQPQHF.

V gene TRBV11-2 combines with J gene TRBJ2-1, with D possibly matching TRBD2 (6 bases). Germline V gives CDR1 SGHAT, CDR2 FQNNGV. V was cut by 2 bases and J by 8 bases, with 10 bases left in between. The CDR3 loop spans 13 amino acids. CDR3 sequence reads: CASSLPWGDEQFF. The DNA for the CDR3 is TGTGCCAGCAGCTTACCATGGGGGGATGAGCAGTTCTTC.

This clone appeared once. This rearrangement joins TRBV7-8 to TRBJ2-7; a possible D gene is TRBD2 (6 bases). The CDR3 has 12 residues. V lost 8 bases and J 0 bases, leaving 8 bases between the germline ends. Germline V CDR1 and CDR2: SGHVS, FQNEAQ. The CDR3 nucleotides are TGTGCCAGCGGAGGGAGCTCCTACGAGCAGTACTTC. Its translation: CASGGSSYEQYF. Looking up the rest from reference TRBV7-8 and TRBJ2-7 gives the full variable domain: GAGVSQSPRYKVAKRGQDVALRCDPISGHVSLFWYQQALGQGPEFLTYFQNEAQLDKSGLPSDRFFAERPEGSVSTLKIQRTQQEDSAVYLCASGGSSYEQYFGPGTRLTVT.

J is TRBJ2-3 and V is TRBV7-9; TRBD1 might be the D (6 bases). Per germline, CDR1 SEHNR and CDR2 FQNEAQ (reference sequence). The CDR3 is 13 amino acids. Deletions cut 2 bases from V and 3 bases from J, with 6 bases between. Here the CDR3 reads CASSLQGTDTQYF. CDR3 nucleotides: TGTGCCAGCAGCTTACAGGGGACAGATACGCAGTATTTT. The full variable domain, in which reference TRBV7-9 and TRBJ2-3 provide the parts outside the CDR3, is DTGVSQNPRHKITKRGQNVTFRCDPISEHNRLYWYRQTLGQGPEFLTYFQNEAQLEKSRLLSDRFSAERPKGSFSTLEIQRTEQGDSAMYLCASSLQGTDTQYFGPGTRLTVL.

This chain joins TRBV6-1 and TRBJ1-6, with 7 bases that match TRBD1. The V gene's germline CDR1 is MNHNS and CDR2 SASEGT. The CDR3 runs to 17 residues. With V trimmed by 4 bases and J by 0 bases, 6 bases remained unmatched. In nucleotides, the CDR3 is TGTGCCAGCAGTGCCCGACAGGGATCCTCCTATAATTCACCCCTCCACTTT. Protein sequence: CASSARQGSSYNSPLHF.

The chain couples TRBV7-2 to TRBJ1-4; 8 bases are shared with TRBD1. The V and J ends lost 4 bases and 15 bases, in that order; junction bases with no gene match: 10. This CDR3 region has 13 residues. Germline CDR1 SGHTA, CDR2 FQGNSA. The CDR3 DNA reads TGTGCCAGCAGCTCCGGACAGGGTGGGGGGGTGTTTTTT. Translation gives CASSSGQGGGVFF.

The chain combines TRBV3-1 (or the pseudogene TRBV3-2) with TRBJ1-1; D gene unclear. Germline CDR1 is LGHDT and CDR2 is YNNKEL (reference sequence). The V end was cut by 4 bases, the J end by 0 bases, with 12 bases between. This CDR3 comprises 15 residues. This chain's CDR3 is CASSPARHLNTEAFF. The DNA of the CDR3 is TGTGCCAGCAGCCCCGCAAGACACCTGAACACTGAAGCTTTCTTT.

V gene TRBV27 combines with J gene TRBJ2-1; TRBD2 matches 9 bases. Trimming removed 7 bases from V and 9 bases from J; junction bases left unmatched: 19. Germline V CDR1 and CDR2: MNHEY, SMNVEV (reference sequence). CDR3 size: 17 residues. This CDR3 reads CASTSVSWASGNGEQFF. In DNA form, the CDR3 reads TGTGCCAGCACTTCCGTGTCATGGGCTAGCGGGAATGGTGAGCAGTTCTTC.

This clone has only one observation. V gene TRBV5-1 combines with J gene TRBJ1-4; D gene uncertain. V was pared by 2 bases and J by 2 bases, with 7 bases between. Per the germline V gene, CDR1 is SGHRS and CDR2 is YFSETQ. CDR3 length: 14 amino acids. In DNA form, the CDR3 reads TGCGCCAGCAGCTTTGGAGGGACTAATGAAAAACTGTTTTTT. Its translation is CASSFGGTNEKLFF.

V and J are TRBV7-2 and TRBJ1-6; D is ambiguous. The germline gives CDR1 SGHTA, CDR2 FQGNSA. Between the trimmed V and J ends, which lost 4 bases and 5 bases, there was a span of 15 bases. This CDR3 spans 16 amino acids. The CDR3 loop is CASSSRDFWDNSPLHF. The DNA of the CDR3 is TGTGCCAGCAGCTCCAGAGACTTCTGGGATAATTCACCCCTCCACTTT. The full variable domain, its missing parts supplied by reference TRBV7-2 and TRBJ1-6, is GAGVSQSPSNKVTEKGKDVELRCDPISGHTALYWYRQSLGQGLEFLIYFQGNSAPDKSGLPSDRFSAERTGGSVSTLTIQRTQQEDSAVYLCASSSRDFWDNSPLHFGNGTRLTVT.